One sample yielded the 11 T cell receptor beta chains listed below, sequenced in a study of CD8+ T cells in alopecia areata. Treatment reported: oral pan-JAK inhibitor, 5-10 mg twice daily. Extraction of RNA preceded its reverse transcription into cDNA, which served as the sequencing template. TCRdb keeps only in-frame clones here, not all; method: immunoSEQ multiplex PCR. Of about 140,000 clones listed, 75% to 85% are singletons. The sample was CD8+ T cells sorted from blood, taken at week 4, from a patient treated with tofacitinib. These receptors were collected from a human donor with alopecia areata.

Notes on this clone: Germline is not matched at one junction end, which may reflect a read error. In DNA form, the CDR3 reads TGTGCTAGCAGCCCGCTAGCGGGGGGGCCAGTAGATACGCAGTATTTT. Translated: CASSPLAGGPVDTQYF. This chain uses TRBV7-7 with TRBJ2-3; 12 nucleotides match TRBD2. This CDR3 comprises 16 residues. Germline V gene lookup returns CDR1 SSHAT and CDR2 FNYEAQ (reference sequence).

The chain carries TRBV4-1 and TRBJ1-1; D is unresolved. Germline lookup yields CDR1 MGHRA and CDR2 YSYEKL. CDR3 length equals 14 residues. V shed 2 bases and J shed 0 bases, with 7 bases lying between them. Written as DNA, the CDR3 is TGCGCCAGCAGCCAATTACACCTGAACACTGAAGCTTTCTTT. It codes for CASSQLHLNTEAFF.

The CDR3: CASSPGGTANTQYF. The CDR3 bases are TGTGCCAGCAGCCCTGGAGGGACAGCGAATACGCAGTATTTT. J is TRBJ2-3 and V is TRBV7-9; possible D gene TRBD1, 7 bases. V lost 5 bases, J lost 7 bases, and 16 bases lay in between. Per the germline V gene, CDR1 is SEHNR and CDR2 is FQNEAQ (reference sequence). The CDR3 totals 14 residues. The entire variable domain, with the rest obtained from reference TRBV7-9 and TRBJ2-3, is as follows: DTGVSQNPRHKITKRGQNVTFRCDPISEHNRLYWYRQTLGQGPEFLTYFQNEAQLEKSRLLSDRFSAERPKGSFSTLEIQRTEQGDSAMYLCASSPGGTANTQYFGPGTRLTVL.

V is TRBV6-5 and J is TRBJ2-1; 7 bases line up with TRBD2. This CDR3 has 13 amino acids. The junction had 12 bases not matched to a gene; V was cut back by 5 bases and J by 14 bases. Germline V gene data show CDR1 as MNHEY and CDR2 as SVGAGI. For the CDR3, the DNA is TGTGCCAGCAGTCTAGGGGAGGGGACCCGGGAGTTCTTC. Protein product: CASSLGEGTREFF.

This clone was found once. The CDR3 DNA reads as TGCGCCAGCAGCCATGCTACTAGCGGGGAGGTGGCAGATACGCAGTATTTT. Protein sequence: CASSHATSGEVADTQYF. The V call is TRBV4-3, the J call TRBJ2-3; TRBD2 aligns across 10 bases. Germline V gives CDR1 LGHNA, CDR2 YSLEER. The CDR3 loop spans 17 amino acids. J was trimmed by 4 bases and V by 3 bases; bases with no gene match: 10.

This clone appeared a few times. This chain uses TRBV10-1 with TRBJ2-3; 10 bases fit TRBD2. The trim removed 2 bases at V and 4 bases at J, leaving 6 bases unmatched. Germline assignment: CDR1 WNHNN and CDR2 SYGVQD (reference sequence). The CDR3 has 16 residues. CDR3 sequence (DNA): TGCGCCAGCAGTGAGGACCCAGCGGGGGGGGCAGATACGCAGTATTTT. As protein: CASSEDPAGGADTQYF.

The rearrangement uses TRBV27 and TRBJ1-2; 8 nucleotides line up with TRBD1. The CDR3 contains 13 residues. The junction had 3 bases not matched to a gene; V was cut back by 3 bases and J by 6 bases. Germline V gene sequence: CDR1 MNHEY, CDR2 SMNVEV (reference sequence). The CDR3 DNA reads TGTGCCAGCAGTTTCCCAGGGGGCAATGGCTACACCTTC. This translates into CASSFPGGNGYTF.

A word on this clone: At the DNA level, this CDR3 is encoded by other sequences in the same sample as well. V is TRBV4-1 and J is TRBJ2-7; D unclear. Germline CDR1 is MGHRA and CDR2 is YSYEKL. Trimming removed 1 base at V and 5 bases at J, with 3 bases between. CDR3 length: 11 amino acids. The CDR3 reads CASSQGDEQYF. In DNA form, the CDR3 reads TGCGCCAGCAGCCAAGGGGACGAGCAGTACTTC.

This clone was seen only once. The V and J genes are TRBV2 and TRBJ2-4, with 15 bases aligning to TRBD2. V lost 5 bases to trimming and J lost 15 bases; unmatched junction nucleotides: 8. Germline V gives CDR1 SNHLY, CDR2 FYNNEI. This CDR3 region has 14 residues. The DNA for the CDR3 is TGTGCCAGCAGTTGGACTAGCGGGGGGGCAGTAATGTACTTC. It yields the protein CASSWTSGGAVMYF. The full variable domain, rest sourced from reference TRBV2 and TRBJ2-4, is EPEVTQTPSHQVTQMGQEVILRCVPISNHLYFYWYRQILGQKVEFLVSFYNNEISEKSEIFDDQFSVERPDGSNFTLKIRSTKLEDSAMYFCASSWTSGGAVMYFGAGTRLSVL.

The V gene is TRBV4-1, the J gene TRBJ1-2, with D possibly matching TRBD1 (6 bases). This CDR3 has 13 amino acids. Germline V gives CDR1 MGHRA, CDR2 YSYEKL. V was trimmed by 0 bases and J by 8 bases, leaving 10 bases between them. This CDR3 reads CASSQEGAGGYTF. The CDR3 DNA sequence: TGCGCCAGCAGCCAAGAGGGGGCCGGAGGCTACACCTTC.

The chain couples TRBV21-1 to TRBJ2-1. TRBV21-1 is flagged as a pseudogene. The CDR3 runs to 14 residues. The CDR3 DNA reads TGTGCCAGCAGCAAAGCGGGGTTGTACAATGAGCAGTTCTTC. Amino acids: CASSKAGLYNEQFF.